This T cell receptor (beta chain) was retrieved from a study of cytomegalovirus exposure and HLA in healthy donors. The CDR3 length is 15 residues. The V gene's germline CDR1 is MNHEY and CDR2 SVGAGI. The J segment lost 0 bases and the V segment lost 6 bases, leaving 4 bases of the junction unmatched. Researchers ran the PCR with 60 Vbeta and 13 Jbeta primers. Sequencing was performed with immunoSEQ multiplex PCR; in TCRdb, only in-frame clones are kept and a portion is missing. The sample yields some 200,000 clones, less than 85% seen once. General observations from the study: Some V segments (TRBV6-2 and TRBV6-3 among them) were excluded as indistinguishable.

This clone has just a few counts. Its specificity is unknown. The gene calls are TRBV6-5 and TRBJ2-1; 8 positions match TRBD2. The source material was PBMCs. This receptor was taken from a girl aged 5-17 years in good health and CMV-seropositive. The CDR3: CASRIAGSSYNEQFF. The CDR3 nucleotides read TGTGCCAGCAGAATAGCGGGGAGCTCCTACAATGAGCAGTTCTTC.